One sample yielded the 16 T cell receptor beta chains listed below, sequenced in a study of T cells after somatic rescue of genetic block. Repertoires were generated with immunoSEQ multiplex PCR, while TCRdb's copy carries only in-frame clones and drops some. The sample has 80,000 to 100,000 clones, 75% to 90% seen once; the top ten hold about 1.5%. Sequences were obtained from peripheral blood mononuclear cells (PBMCs). Receptor source: a woman aged 18-29 years.

This chain connects TRBV10-3 to TRBJ2-3; no reliable D call. The germline gives CDR1 ENHRY, CDR2 SYGVKD. This CDR3 is built from 13 residues. Deletions cut 7 bases from V and 7 bases from J, with 15 bases between. This chain's CDR3 is CAIKRPLDNTQYF. The CDR3 nucleotides read TGTGCCATCAAACGACCCCTGGATAATACGCAGTATTTT.

The rearrangement links TRBV29-1 to TRBJ2-4, with 7 bases identical to TRBD1. The V segment lost 6 bases and the J segment 4 bases; nucleotides outside the gene matches: 6. CDR1 SQVTM and CDR2 ANQGSEA come from the germline V gene. This CDR3 has 13 amino acids. CDR3 amino acids: CSVWDSLKNIQYF. For the CDR3, the DNA is TGCAGCGTCTGGGACAGTTTGAAAAACATTCAGTACTTC.

V is TRBV2 and J is TRBJ2-7; D is possibly TRBD1 or TRBD2 (7 bases each). V lost 8 bases and J lost 6, with 17 bases in between. The CDR3 totals 13 residues. CDR1 is SNHLY and CDR2 is FYNNEI in the germline V gene. CDR3 sequence (DNA): TGTGCCAGCCTTCAGGGGGGGGCGGGCGAGCAGTACTTC. Translation: CASLQGGAGEQYF. The entire variable domain, with the rest obtained from reference TRBV2 and TRBJ2-7, is as follows: EPEVTQTPSHQVTQMGQEVILRCVPISNHLYFYWYRQILGQKVEFLVSFYNNEISEKSEIFDDQFSVERPDGSNFTLKIRSTKLEDSAMYFCASLQGGAGEQYFGPGTRLTVT.

V usage is TRBV6-5 and J usage is TRBJ2-7; 12 bases match TRBD1. Germline CDR1 reads MNHEY; CDR2 reads SVGAGI. The length of the CDR3 is 14 residues. With 10 bases clipped from V and 7 bases from J, the junction kept 11 bases outside the gene matches. In nucleotides, the CDR3 is TGTGCCACCTCGATGGGACAGGGGGCATGGGAGCAGTACTTC. Its protein is CATSMGQGAWEQYF.

The rearrangement joins TRBV19 to TRBJ2-3; 8 positions agree with TRBD2. This CDR3 contains 19 residues. Trimming removed 0 bases from V and 1 base from J; junction bases left unmatched: 12. The germline gives CDR1 LNHDA, CDR2 SQIVND (reference sequence). CDR3 sequence (DNA): TGTGCCAGTAGTATAGAGCCTAGCGGGCACCGGGCGGGCACAGATACGCAGTATTTT. It is translated as CASSIEPSGHRAGTDTQYF.

This sequence joins TRBV7-2 and TRBJ2-2; D is unresolved. Between the trimmed V and J ends, which lost 4 bases and 1 base, there was a span of 10 bases. The CDR3 runs to 15 residues. In germline, CDR1 is SGHTA, CDR2 FQGNSA. CDR3 sequence: CASSSGPKNTGELFF. The CDR3 nucleotides are TGTGCCAGCAGCTCCGGCCCTAAGAACACCGGGGAGCTGTTTTTT.

V and J are TRBV6-1 and TRBJ1-4, with D unclear. The germline V gene encodes CDR1 MNHNS and CDR2 SASEGT. This CDR3 contains 17 residues. The germline V and J ends were trimmed by 2 bases and 5 bases, with 18 bases remaining between them. CDR3 amino acids: CASSETGAELPNEKLFF. As DNA, the CDR3 is TGTGCCAGCAGTGAAACCGGCGCTGAGCTACCAAATGAAAAACTGTTTTTT.

The rearrangement links TRBV7-9 to TRBJ2-7, with 10 bases lining up with TRBD2. The CDR3 totals 14 residues. Looked up from germline, CDR1 is SEHNR and CDR2 is FQNEAQ (reference sequence). The V gene end was trimmed by 5 bases and the J gene end by 2 bases; junction bases not matched to a gene: 3. CDR3 loop: CASSPTSGAYEQYF. CDR3 DNA sequence: TGTGCCAGCAGCCCAACTAGCGGGGCCTACGAGCAGTACTTC. The entire variable domain, with the rest obtained from reference TRBV7-9 and TRBJ2-7, is as follows: DTGVSQNPRHKITKRGQNVTFRCDPISEHNRLYWYRQTLGQGPEFLTYFQNEAQLEKSRLLSDRFSAERPKGSFSTLEIQRTEQGDSAMYLCASSPTSGAYEQYFGPGTRLTVT.

This clone was seen only once. V usage is TRBV2 and J usage is TRBJ1-4; D is uncertain. Between the trimmed V and J ends, which lost 1 base and 8 bases, there was a span of 20 bases. This CDR3 region has 17 residues. CDR1 and CDR2 (germline): SNHLY, FYNNEI. The CDR3: CASSEDGWTMRREKLFF. Here the CDR3 DNA reads TGTGCCAGCAGTGAAGATGGCTGGACCATGAGGAGGGAAAAACTGTTTTTT. Filled out from reference TRBV2 and TRBJ1-4, the complete variable domain reads EPEVTQTPSHQVTQMGQEVILRCVPISNHLYFYWYRQILGQKVEFLVSFYNNEISEKSEIFDDQFSVERPDGSNFTLKIRSTKLEDSAMYFCASSEDGWTMRREKLFFGSGTQLSVL.

The chain employs TRBV18 and TRBJ1-3, with 10 bases matching TRBD1. Trimming took 3 bases from V and 3 from J; bases not matched to a gene: 2. Germline V gives CDR1 KGHSH, CDR2 LQKENI. This CDR3 has 15 residues. This CDR3 reads CASSPGQGNGNTIYF. CDR3 bases: TGTGCCAGCTCACCGGGACAGGGGAATGGAAACACCATATATTTT.

The chain recombines TRBV30 with TRBJ1-5; D is possibly TRBD1 (5 bases). CDR3 size: 13 residues. V was cut by 3 bases and J by 4 bases, with 10 bases left in between. Germline lookup yields CDR1 GTSNPN and CDR2 SVGIG (reference sequence). In nucleotides, the CDR3 is TGTGCCTGGAGGGGAAGGGGAAATCAGCCCCAGCATTTT. Its protein is CAWRGRGNQPQHF.

V is TRBV5-1 and J is TRBJ1-3; D not certain. Deletions cut 0 bases from V and 9 bases from J, with 7 bases between. CDR3 length: 12 residues. Germline V lookup: CDR1 SGHRS, CDR2 YFSETQ. CDR3 DNA sequence: TGCGCCAGCAGCTTGGATGGATCCACCATATATTTT. This sequence encodes CASSLDGSTIYF.

This sequence joins TRBV5-1 and TRBJ1-1; D is unclear. V was pared by 4 bases and J by 2 bases, with 15 bases between. CDR1 SGHRS and CDR2 YFSETQ come from the germline V gene. The CDR3 consists of 15 residues. The CDR3 loop is CASSPSSVYNTEAFF. For the CDR3, the DNA is TGCGCCAGCAGCCCCAGTTCGGTTTATAACACTGAAGCTTTCTTT.

The rearrangement joins TRBV5-6 to TRBJ2-4, with D possibly being TRBD1 or TRBD2 (6 bases each). Germline V gene data show CDR1 as SGHDT and CDR2 as YYEEEE. V was trimmed by 2 bases and J by 8 bases, leaving 23 bases between them. The CDR3 runs to 17 residues. The CDR3 nucleotides are TGTGCCAGCAGCTTTTCCGGGACACACTATTCGGGGGACATTCAGTACTTC. Its protein is CASSFSGTHYSGDIQYF.

As to this clone: The same CDR3 can be traced to other DNA sequences in this sample. The V gene is TRBV30, the J gene TRBJ2-2, with TRBD2 matching over 8 bases. The CDR3 extends over 16 amino acids. Looked up from germline, CDR1 is GTSNPN and CDR2 is SVGIG (reference sequence). V lost 1 base, J lost 7 bases, and 11 bases stayed unmatched. CDR3: CAWSGGREGPIGELFF. In DNA form, the CDR3 reads TGTGCCTGGAGTGGGGGTCGGGAGGGCCCGATCGGGGAGCTGTTTTTT.

This clone was observed a few times. V gene TRBV11-2 combines with J gene TRBJ2-1; D call uncertain. CDR1 is SGHAT and CDR2 is FQNNGV in the germline V gene. Trimming pared 3 bases from V and 6 bases from J, leaving 9 bases between. CDR3 size: 13 residues. The CDR3 nucleotides read TGTGCCAGCAGCTTGGGTGGACCCAATGAGCAGTTCTTC. Translating it yields CASSLGGPNEQFF.